The 27 T cell receptor beta chains in this list originate from one sample, sequenced in a study of blood T cell repertoires in COVID-19 (dated by TCRdb to 2020 to 2021). Library construction relied on the immunoSEQ multiplex PCR assay. TCRdb provides this immuneACCESS table in a form limited to in-frame rearrangements. Some clones are lacking; in checked studies, under half of them reflect an unresolved V gene, and why the rest are absent is not known. The sample records over 600,000 clones, about 87% of which are singletons. Roughly 0.25% of the sample goes to the ten largest clones. The source material was peripheral blood. All receptors derive from a woman under 30 with acute or convalescent COVID-19.

The CDR3 region has the DNA TGTGCCAGCAGCCAGAGTCGAGGGAACTATGGCTACACCTTC. It specifies CASSQSRGNYGYTF. V and J are TRBV11-2 and TRBJ1-2; D remains unclear. Trimming stripped 5 bases from V and 2 bases from J, with 12 bases between. Per the germline V gene, CDR1 is SGHAT and CDR2 is FQNNGV. CDR3 length: 14 residues.

V and J are TRBV21-1 and TRBJ1-1; TRBD1 is taken as the D call from the table, unchecked against the DNA. TRBV21-1 is classified as a pseudogene. This CDR3 has 11 residues. The CDR3 nucleotides read TGTGCCAGCAGCCGACAGCGTCGCGCTTTCTTT. Translation gives CASSRQRRAFF.

The chain is built from TRBV7-2 and TRBJ2-3; TRBD2 agrees at 12 bases. The J segment lost 5 bases and the V segment lost 5 bases, leaving 11 bases of the junction unmatched. Germline CDR1 and CDR2: SGHTA and FQGNSA. The CDR3 has 17 residues. The CDR3 sequence is CASSHRTSGEFVDTQYF. CDR3 DNA sequence: TGTGCCAGCAGCCACCGGACTAGCGGGGAGTTTGTAGATACGCAGTATTTT. The variable domain in full, completed from reference TRBV7-2 and TRBJ2-3, reads GAGVSQSPSNKVTEKGKDVELRCDPISGHTALYWYRQSLGQGLEFLIYFQGNSAPDKSGLPSDRFSAERTGGSVSTLTIQRTQQEDSAVYLCASSHRTSGEFVDTQYFGPGTRLTVL.

The CDR3 bases are TGTGCCAGCACCCTGTTGAGCGCAGGGGATGGCTACACCTTC. It translates to CASTLLSAGDGYTF. The chain recombines TRBV6-5 with TRBJ1-2, with D perhaps matching TRBD1 (6 bases). Germline V CDR1 and CDR2: MNHEY, SVGAGI. The V and J ends lost 7 bases and 6 bases respectively, with 18 bases between them. The CDR3 has 14 amino acids.

The rearrangement links TRBV5-1 to TRBJ2-3, with 13 bases aligning to TRBD2. CDR3 length equals 17 residues. The J segment lost 1 base and the V segment lost 0 bases, leaving 2 bases of the junction unmatched. Germline V gene data show CDR1 as SGHRS and CDR2 as YFSETQ. DNA for the CDR3: TGCGCCAGCAGCTTGGGCGGGACTAGCGGGGGCACAGATACGCAGTATTTT. Protein: CASSLGGTSGGTDTQYF.

The V and J genes are TRBV6-5 and TRBJ2-7; a possible D gene is TRBD1 (6 bases). Germline V lookup: CDR1 MNHEY, CDR2 SVGAGI. The CDR3 has 13 residues. The V and J ends lost 6 bases and 5 bases respectively, with 14 bases between them. The DNA of the CDR3 is TGTGCCAGCAGCAAAAGGACAGTGGACGAGCAGTACTTC. Encoded protein: CASSKRTVDEQYF.

Points on this clone: A junction boundary mismatches the germline segment, possibly from a read error. CDR3: CASSGGTSIDTQYF. The CDR3 DNA is TGTGCCAGCAGCGGCGGGACTAGCATAGATACGCAGTATTTT. The rearrangement links TRBV7-9 to TRBJ2-3; 9 bases align to TRBD2. Germline CDR1 SEHNR, CDR2 FQNEAQ (reference sequence). The CDR3 length is 14 residues.

Remarks on this clone: Other DNA variants within this sample encode the same CDR3. The J gene is TRBJ1-3, the V gene TRBV9; D unclear. The germline CDR1 and CDR2 sequences are SGDLS and YYNGEE. CDR3 length: 14 amino acids. Trimming took 0 bases from V and 1 from J, leaving 5 bases between them. CDR3 region: CASSVVASGNTIYF. The CDR3 DNA is TGTGCCAGCAGCGTAGTGGCATCTGGAAACACCATATATTTT.

The J gene is TRBJ2-3, the V gene TRBV19; 10 nucleotides align to TRBD2. The V gene end was trimmed by 4 bases and the J gene end by 3 bases; junction bases not matched to a gene: 7. The CDR3 contains 16 residues. Per germline, CDR1 LNHDA and CDR2 SQIVND (reference sequence). CDR3 in DNA: TGTGCCAGTAGTAGACGAGCGGGGGGGCTTACAGATACGCAGTATTTT. It translates to CASSRRAGGLTDTQYF.

This clone turned up a few times. The V and J genes are TRBV21-1 and TRBJ1-5; the D call in the table, TRBD1, was not verified against the DNA. TRBV21-1 constitutes a pseudogene. This CDR3 comprises 18 residues. The CDR3 reads CASSTHPLTGGRYQPQHF. For the CDR3, the DNA is TGTGCCAGCAGCACCCACCCCCTGACAGGGGGCCGGTATCAGCCCCAGCATTTT.

This clone was recorded a few times. For the CDR3, the DNA is TGCAGCGTTGACGCAGGGCACGGCAACGAGCAGTACTTC. Its protein is CSVDAGHGNEQYF. This chain connects TRBV29-1 to TRBJ2-7, with D perhaps matching TRBD1 (5 bases). Trimming removed 3 bases from V and 5 bases from J, with 14 bases in between. CDR3 length: 13 residues. CDR1 is SQVTM and CDR2 is ANQGSEA in the germline V gene.

In this sample, this clone turned up a few times. This sequence joins TRBV5-5 and TRBJ2-7; D gene uncertain. There are 15 residues in the CDR3. In germline, CDR1 is SGHKS, CDR2 YYEKEE (reference sequence). V lost 0 bases and J lost 2, with 12 bases in between. The CDR3 sequence: CASSLGVMSPYEQYF. CDR3 coding DNA: TGTGCCAGCAGCTTGGGAGTTATGTCCCCCTACGAGCAGTACTTC. Full variable domain (outside the CDR3, taken from reference TRBV5-5 and TRBJ2-7): DAGVTQSPTHLIKTRGQQVTLRCSPISGHKSVSWYQQVLGQGPQFIFQYYEKEERGRGNFPDRFSARQFPNYSSELNVNALLLGDSALYLCASSLGVMSPYEQYFGPGTRLTVT.

CDR3 protein: CASSRGDPTGVNTEAFF. CDR3 coding DNA: TGTGCCAGCAGTCGGGGCGACCCGACAGGGGTGAACACTGAAGCTTTCTTT. The chain uses TRBV6-6 and TRBJ1-1; TRBD1 aligns across 8 bases. The CDR3 is made up of 17 amino acids. From germline, CDR1 is MNHNY and CDR2 SVGAGI (reference sequence). With 5 bases clipped from V and 0 bases from J, the junction kept 11 bases outside the gene matches.

CDR3 sequence reads: CASSPRDRGGYGYTF. The CDR3 coding sequence is TGTGCCAGCAGTCCTCGGGACAGGGGAGGATATGGCTACACCTTC. The J gene is TRBJ1-2, the V gene TRBV28; TRBD1 aligns across 10 bases. Looked up from germline, CDR1 is MDHEN and CDR2 is SYDVKM. Germline trimming cut 5 bases from V and 5 bases from J; bases unmatched to any gene: 8. There are 15 residues in the CDR3.

The chain has TRBV5-1 and TRBJ2-7, with 7 bases identical to TRBD1. CDR3 size: 14 residues. Germline CDR1 and CDR2: SGHRS and YFSETQ. V gave up 5 bases and J gave up 0 bases; unmatched junction bases: 5. The CDR3 nucleotides read TGCGCCAGCAGTTACAGGGGCTACTCCTACGAGCAGTACTTC. It translates to CASSYRGYSYEQYF. Filled out from reference TRBV5-1 and TRBJ2-7, the complete variable domain reads KAGVTQTPRYLIKTRGQQVTLSCSPISGHRSVSWYQQTPGQGLQFLFEYFSETQRNKGNFPGRFSGRQFSNSRSEMNVSTLELGDSALYLCASSYRGYSYEQYFGPGTRLTVT.

The gene calls are TRBV6-5 and TRBJ2-7; D possibly corresponds to TRBD1 (7 bases). Germline V gives CDR1 MNHEY, CDR2 SVGAGI. The CDR3 covers 16 residues. V was clipped by 0 bases and J by 2 bases, with 14 bases between them. CDR3 region: CASSYSGGDRTYEQYF. In DNA, the CDR3 is TGTGCCAGCAGTTACTCGGGCGGGGACAGAACCTACGAGCAGTACTTC.

The gene calls are TRBV6-1 and TRBJ2-7, with D perhaps TRBD2 (6 bases). Germline V gives CDR1 MNHNS, CDR2 SASEGT. The length of the CDR3 is 18 residues. V was cut by 4 bases and J by 3 bases, with 25 bases left in between. CDR3 DNA sequence: TGTGCCAGCAGTGCCCCCAAATGGGGACTTGCTCAATTCTACGAGCAGTACTTC. Its translation: CASSAPKWGLAQFYEQYF.

With respect to this clone: The junction shows a germline mismatch at one end, possibly a read error. The rearrangement uses TRBV5-1 and TRBJ1-5; 7 nucleotides align to TRBD1. The length of the CDR3 is 15 residues. CDR1 SGHRS and CDR2 YFSETQ come from the germline V gene. CDR3 coding DNA: TGCGCCAGCAGCTGGACAGGTGCCAGCAATCAGCTCCAGCATTTT. Residues: CASSWTGASNQLQHF.

The chain joins TRBV2 to TRBJ1-2; D remains unclear. The length of the CDR3 is 13 residues. The germline CDR1 and CDR2 sequences are SNHLY and FYNNEI. Trimming removed 5 bases from V and 2 bases from J, with 9 bases in between. This chain's CDR3 is CASSRTENYGYTF. The CDR3 DNA is TGTGCCAGCAGTCGAACAGAGAACTATGGCTACACCTTC.

The chain is built from TRBV29-1 and TRBJ2-7; D remains ambiguous. The CDR3 is 13 amino acids. CDR1 is SQVTM and CDR2 is ANQGSEA in the germline V gene. Trimming removed 3 bases from V and 0 bases from J, with 9 bases in between. CDR3 sequence (DNA): TGCAGCGTTGAGGGCGAGAGCTCCTACGAGCAGTACTTC. Its protein is CSVEGESSYEQYF.

V usage is TRBV19 and J usage is TRBJ1-2; D is ambiguous. The CDR3 has 15 residues. Germline CDR1 LNHDA, CDR2 SQIVND (reference sequence). Trimming took 6 bases from V and 6 from J, leaving 20 bases between them. The chain's CDR3 is CASSPTMGEWHGYTF. DNA of the CDR3: TGTGCCAGTAGCCCAACAATGGGAGAGTGGCATGGCTACACCTTC.

This clone occurred a few times. Different DNA sequences within this sample yield the same CDR3. The V gene is TRBV7-2, the J gene TRBJ1-1; no clear D gene. Germline V gene sequence: CDR1 SGHTA, CDR2 FQGNSA. This CDR3 has 13 residues. With 1 base removed from V and 1 base from J, the gap between germline ends came to 4 bases. This CDR3 reads CASSLGANTEAFF. CDR3 nucleotide sequence: TGTGCCAGCAGCTTAGGGGCGAACACTGAAGCTTTCTTT.

The V gene is TRBV15, the J gene TRBJ2-1; 7 positions agree with TRBD2. The germline V gene has CDR1 LNHNV and CDR2 YYDKDF (reference sequence). The V and J ends lost 3 bases and 7 bases, in that order; junction bases with no gene match: 12. CDR3 size: 16 residues. The chain's CDR3 is CATSRYLAVGGNEQFF. The CDR3 nucleotides read TGTGCCACCAGCAGGTACCTAGCCGTGGGGGGGAATGAGCAGTTCTTC.

This chain uses TRBV24-1 with TRBJ1-4, with D tentatively TRBD1 (6 bases). V lost 3 bases and J 6 bases, leaving 13 bases between the germline ends. CDR1 and CDR2 (germline): KGHDR, SFDVKD. The CDR3 sequence is 15 residues long. CDR3 sequence (DNA): TGTGCCACCAGTGATCAACGGACAGCGGATGAAAAACTGTTTTTT. Encoded protein: CATSDQRTADEKLFF.

The chain recombines TRBV4-1 with TRBJ1-2; D is ambiguous. Germline CDR1 reads MGHRA; CDR2 reads YSYEKL. V was shortened by 0 bases and J by 3 bases, with 8 bases between the two germline ends. The CDR3 runs to 14 residues. The CDR3 bases are TGCGCCAGCAGCCAAGAGAGGGCCTACTATGGCTACACCTTC. It yields the protein CASSQERAYYGYTF.

This chain connects TRBV19 to TRBJ1-1, with D unresolved. CDR1 is LNHDA, CDR2 SQIVND, per germline (reference sequence). Deletions cut 5 bases from V and 1 base from J, with 11 bases between. The CDR3 has 14 amino acids. This chain's CDR3 is CASSVRIGNTEAFF. CDR3 bases: TGTGCCAGTAGTGTCCGAATCGGGAACACTGAAGCTTTCTTT.

The J gene is TRBJ1-1, the V gene TRBV9; the match to TRBD1 covers 7 bases. Germline loops: CDR1 SGDLS, CDR2 YYNGEE. V was pared by 4 bases and J by 1 base, with 4 bases of the junction left unmatched. CDR3 size: 14 residues. The CDR3 sequence: CASSFTGANTEAFF. In nucleotides, the CDR3 is TGTGCCAGCAGCTTCACAGGGGCGAACACTGAAGCTTTCTTT.